This entry lists 26 T cell receptor beta chains sequenced from one sample in a study of T cells of healthy individuals. In TCRdb, the 5' RACE reads were re-called with MiXCR into one record per CDR3 protein. The sample carries 90,000 to 100,000 distinct CDR3 sequences, 15% to 20% recorded once. The source is a human donor in good health.

This clonotype has more than one count but fewer than ten. The V gene is TRBV10-3, the J gene TRBJ2-3, with 7 bases identical to TRBD2. Trimming took 0 bases from V and 5 from J; bases not matched to a gene: 8. The CDR3 extends over 16 amino acids. The germline V gene has CDR1 ENHRY and CDR2 SYGVKD. The DNA of the CDR3 is TGTGCCATCAGTGAGTCCGGGGGAGGGGTCGGAGATACGCAGTATTTT. It yields the protein CAISESGGGVGDTQYF.

V gene TRBV5-1 combines with J gene TRBJ2-2, with D perhaps matching TRBD1 (6 bases). Germline CDR1 is SGHRS and CDR2 is YFSETQ. With 4 bases removed from V and 5 bases from J, the gap between germline ends came to 12 bases. The CDR3 is 14 amino acids. CDR3 in DNA: TGCGCCAGCAGCAAAGAAGGGGGTACCGGGGAGCTGTTTTTT. It encodes CASSKEGGTGELFF.

The chain uses TRBV6-2 or TRBV6-3 and TRBJ2-2; TRBD1 or TRBD2 may be the D gene (5 bases each). CDR3 length: 16 amino acids. The ends were cut back, 2 bases at V and 6 bases at J, with 16 bases in the middle. The germline V gene has CDR1 MNHEY and CDR2 SVGEGT. The CDR3: CASSYRGLAGAGELFF. As DNA, the CDR3 is TGTGCCAGCAGTTACCGGGGCTTGGCGGGCGCCGGGGAGCTGTTTTTT.

This clonotype has just a few counts. This sequence joins TRBV28 and TRBJ2-7; D call uncertain. The V gene's germline CDR1 is MDHEN and CDR2 SYDVKM. The CDR3 contains 16 residues. The ends were cut back, 5 bases at V and 1 base at J, with 18 bases in the middle. The CDR3 bases are TGTGCCAGCAGTACTTTTTACCACGGAGCTTCCTACGAGCAGTACTTC. It is translated as CASSTFYHGASYEQYF.

Comment on this clonotype: At one end the junction does not follow the germline gene, possibly because of a read error. The chain uses TRBV29-1 and TRBJ1-1; a weak D match, TRBD1 (6 bases). The germline gives CDR1 SQVTM, CDR2 ANQGSEA. This CDR3 has 12 amino acids. CDR3 coding DNA: TGCAGCGTTGAAGATCTTGCGGGGGCGCGGATCTTT. Residues: CSVEDLAGARIF.

The V and J genes are TRBV12-3 or TRBV12-4 and TRBJ2-3, with D hard to call. Trimming stripped 6 bases from V and 6 bases from J, with 10 bases between. CDR3 size: 12 residues. DNA for the CDR3: TGTGCCAGCAGACCCACTCTGGATACGCAGTATTTT. Protein sequence: CASRPTLDTQYF.

V usage is TRBV9 and J usage is TRBJ1-2, with D maybe TRBD1 (6 bases). Germline V CDR1 and CDR2: SGDLS, YYNGEE. This CDR3 region has 11 residues. V shed 7 bases and J shed 5 bases, with 9 bases lying between them. CDR3 residues: CASGRGYGYTF. As DNA, the CDR3 is TGTGCCAGCGGCAGGGGATATGGCTACACCTTC.

The chain joins TRBV7-9 to TRBJ1-1, with 9 bases fitting TRBD1. The germline V gene encodes CDR1 SEHNR and CDR2 FQNEAQ (reference sequence). The CDR3 extends over 14 amino acids. V dropped 6 bases and J dropped 5; count of bases not matched to a gene: 7. CDR3 nucleotides: TGTGCCAGCAGAGCCCGGACAGGGGAGACTGAAGCTTTCTTT. Encoded protein: CASRARTGETEAFF.

V and J are TRBV4-2 and TRBJ2-1, with TRBD2 identical over 9 bases. The germline V gene encodes CDR1 LGHNA and CDR2 YNFKEQ. This CDR3 region has 16 residues. Trimming took 6 bases from V and 10 from J; bases not matched to a gene: 16. The chain's CDR3 is CASSRPLAGGPGEQFF. CDR3 nucleotides: TGTGCCAGCAGTCGGCCCTTGGCGGGAGGGCCAGGGGAGCAGTTCTTC.

This chain links TRBV7-9 with TRBJ1-2; possibly TRBD1 for D (5 bases). The CDR3 contains 13 residues. Trimming pared 5 bases from V and 3 bases from J, leaving 10 bases between. The germline CDR1 and CDR2 sequences are SEHNR and FQNEAQ (reference sequence). The CDR3 protein is CASSRDRDYGYTF. The CDR3 nucleotides read TGTGCCAGCAGCCGCGACAGAGACTATGGCTACACCTTC.

The chain uses TRBV4-2 and TRBJ2-1; weak D call: TRBD1 (6 bases). In germline, CDR1 is LGHNA, CDR2 YNFKEQ. The V end lost 10 bases, the J end lost 9 bases, and 28 bases lay between the germline ends. The CDR3 has 16 residues. The CDR3 region has the DNA TGTGCCACCAGAAACCGGGACACCTCTACTTACGGTGAGCAGTTCTTC. Residues: CATRNRDTSTYGEQFF.

This clonotype occurred many times. This sequence joins TRBV6-5 and TRBJ2-3, with D possibly being TRBD1 (6 bases). There are 15 residues in the CDR3. Trimming removed 2 bases from V and 2 bases from J, with 11 bases in between. Germline values: CDR1 MNHEY, CDR2 SVGAGI. CDR3 protein: CASSYRTDNTDTQYF. The CDR3 DNA is TGTGCCAGCAGTTACCGGACAGACAACACAGATACGCAGTATTTT.

This clonotype was seen ten or more times. This rearrangement joins TRBV18 to TRBJ1-5, with D perhaps TRBD1 (5 bases). This CDR3 has 17 residues. CDR1 is KGHSH, CDR2 LQKENI, per germline. Trimming removed 8 bases at V and 0 bases at J, with 20 bases between. In DNA, the CDR3 is TGTGCCAGCCGCGGCGGGTCCGCGGGGCATAGCAATCAGCCCCAGCATTTT. Protein sequence: CASRGGSAGHSNQPQHF. Looking up the rest from reference TRBV18 and TRBJ1-5 gives the full variable domain: NAGVMQNPRHLVRRRGQEARLRCSPMKGHSHVYWYRQLPEEGLKFMVYLQKENIIDESGMPKERFSAEFPKEGPSILRIQQVVRGDSAAYFCASRGGSAGHSNQPQHFGDGTRLSIL.

At least ten counts were recorded for this clonotype. This chain uses TRBV7-3 with TRBJ2-7; D ambiguous. Germline CDR1 and CDR2: SGHTA and FQGTGA. The CDR3 length is 14 residues. V was cut by 5 bases and J by 0 bases, with 11 bases left in between. The DNA of the CDR3 is TGTGCCAGCAGCCCTTACCCCAGCTCCTACGAGCAGTACTTC. Translated, it gives CASSPYPSSYEQYF.

The rearrangement links TRBV20-1 to TRBJ2-1; 9 bases are a match to TRBD1. The CDR3 has 14 amino acids. In germline, CDR1 is DFQATT, CDR2 SNEGSKA (reference sequence). The junction had 10 bases not matched to a gene; V was cut back by 6 bases and J by 7 bases. Here the CDR3 reads CSAPGQGMGNEQFF. DNA of the CDR3: TGCAGTGCCCCGGGACAGGGAATGGGGAATGAGCAGTTCTTC.

In this sample, this clonotype turned up once. Being one base from a much bigger clone, this may be a read error. V is TRBV12-3 or TRBV12-4 and J is TRBJ1-5; TRBD1 aligns across 8 bases. The CDR3 extends over 14 amino acids. The CDR3 coding sequence is TGTGCCAGCAGGCGGACAGGGAGCTCGGAGCCCCAGAATTTT. Amino acids: CASRRTGSSEPQNF.

V and J are TRBV5-1 and TRBJ2-7, with TRBD2 matching over 8 bases. The V gene end was trimmed by 4 bases and the J gene end by 7 bases; junction bases not matched to a gene: 7. The length of the CDR3 is 13 residues. Germline loops: CDR1 SGHRS, CDR2 YFSETQ. The CDR3 reads CASSPGTRGEQYF. CDR3 nucleotides: TGCGCCAGCAGCCCAGGGACTAGAGGGGAGCAGTACTTC.

V usage is TRBV7-2 and J usage is TRBJ2-7; tentatively, D is TRBD2 (7 bases). The CDR3 spans 16 residues. Germline CDR1 is SGHTA and CDR2 is FQGNSA. The V end was cut by 0 bases, the J end by 6 bases, with 18 bases between. The CDR3 DNA sequence: TGTGCCAGCAGCTTAGCCTCCAGTGGGGGGGCCTTCGAGCAGTACTTC. It is translated as CASSLASSGGAFEQYF.

The genes are TRBV11-2 and TRBJ2-1; TRBD2 matches 9 bases. This CDR3 is built from 17 residues. Per germline, CDR1 SGHAT and CDR2 FQNNGV. V trimming: 2 bases; J trimming: 4 bases; junction bases outside the gene matches: 9. The CDR3: CASSLLSRGGTYNEQFF. The CDR3 DNA follows: TGTGCCAGCAGCTTATTGTCGCGGGGGGGCACTTACAATGAGCAGTTCTTC.

Many counts were recorded for this clonotype. The chain carries TRBV28 and TRBJ1-1; the match to TRBD1 covers 11 bases. The CDR3 runs 17 residues. The junction had 13 bases not matched to a gene; V was cut back by 5 bases and J by 5 bases. The germline CDR1 and CDR2 sequences are MDHEN and SYDVKM. This CDR3 reads CASSPSGTGGWRTEAFF. CDR3 bases: TGTGCCAGCAGTCCGTCCGGGACAGGGGGTTGGAGGACTGAAGCTTTCTTT. Filled out from reference TRBV28 and TRBJ1-1, the complete variable domain reads DVKVTQSSRYLVKRTGEKVFLECVQDMDHENMFWYRQDPGLGLRLIYFSYDVKMKEKGDIPEGYSVSREKKERFSLILESASTNQTSMYLCASSPSGTGGWRTEAFFGQGTRLTVV.

This clonotype was seen ten or more times. The CDR3 loop reads CASSLAGKTEAFF. The DNA for the CDR3 is TGTGCCAGCAGCTTAGCAGGGAAGACTGAAGCTTTCTTT. The chain joins TRBV7-8 to TRBJ1-1; D call uncertain. V shed 0 bases and J shed 5 bases, with 7 bases lying between them. CDR1 is SGHVS, CDR2 FQNEAQ, per germline. The CDR3 covers 13 residues. Full variable domain (rest looked up from reference TRBV7-8 and TRBJ1-1): GAGVSQSPRYKVAKRGQDVALRCDPISGHVSLFWYQQALGQGPEFLTYFQNEAQLDKSGLPSDRFFAERPEGSVSTLKIQRTQQEDSAVYLCASSLAGKTEAFFGQGTRLTVV.

The rearrangement joins TRBV18 to TRBJ1-4; D gene ambiguous. With 1 base removed from V and 5 bases from J, the gap between germline ends came to 2 bases. CDR3 length equals 12 residues. Germline lookup yields CDR1 KGHSH and CDR2 LQKENI. The CDR3 DNA sequence: TGTGCCAGCTCACCACAGAATGAAAAACTGTTTTTT. Its translation is CASSPQNEKLFF.

In its sample, this clonotype was seen many times. V and J are TRBV6-6 and TRBJ2-2; D not certain. Trimming pared 4 bases from V and 9 bases from J, leaving 9 bases between. Germline V lookup: CDR1 MNHNY, CDR2 SVGAGI (reference sequence). The CDR3 is 12 amino acids. CDR3 sequence reads: CASSSSPRELFF. The CDR3 coding sequence is TGTGCCAGCAGTTCGTCCCCCCGGGAGCTGTTTTTT.

The rearrangement uses TRBV20-1 and TRBJ2-1, with TRBD1 identical over 8 bases. Per the germline V gene, CDR1 is DFQATT and CDR2 is SNEGSKA (reference sequence). Unmatched junction bases numbered 11, after V lost 8 bases and J lost 5 bases. This CDR3 contains 14 residues. The DNA for the CDR3 is TGCAGTCCTCAGATGAGGACAGGGAACAATGAGCAGTTCTTC. Translated: CSPQMRTGNNEQFF.

The chain employs TRBV19 and TRBJ2-1; D tentatively reads TRBD1 or TRBD2 (6 bases each). Trimming removed 6 bases at V and 0 bases at J, with 15 bases between. This CDR3 is 16 amino acids long. The germline CDR1 and CDR2 sequences are LNHDA and SQIVND (reference sequence). This chain's CDR3 is CASSIGGTYSYNEQFF. CDR3 sequence (DNA): TGTGCCAGTAGCATTGGGGGGACATACTCCTACAATGAGCAGTTCTTC.

This clonotype was counted between two and nine times. This sequence joins TRBV7-9 and TRBJ1-5; TRBD1 aligns across 8 bases. V lost 6 bases and J lost 3; bases outside the gene matches: 7. Germline lookup yields CDR1 SEHNR and CDR2 FQNEAQ (reference sequence). There are 15 residues in the CDR3. Written as DNA, the CDR3 is TGTGCCAGCAGTTCCGGACAGGGACTCAATCAGCCCCAGCATTTT. Translation: CASSSGQGLNQPQHF.